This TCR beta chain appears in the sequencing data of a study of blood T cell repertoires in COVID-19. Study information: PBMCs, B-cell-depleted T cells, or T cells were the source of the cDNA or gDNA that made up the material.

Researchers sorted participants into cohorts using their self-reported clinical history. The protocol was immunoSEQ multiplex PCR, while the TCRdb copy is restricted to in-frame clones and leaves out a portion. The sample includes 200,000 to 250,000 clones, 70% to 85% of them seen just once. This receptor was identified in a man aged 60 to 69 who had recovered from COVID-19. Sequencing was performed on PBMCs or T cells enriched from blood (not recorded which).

DNA of the CDR3: TGTGCCAGCAGCACTGGGACTAGCGGCACAGATACGCAGTATTTT. Amino acid sequence: CASSTGTSGTDTQYF. The chain combines TRBV7-2 with TRBJ2-3; 10 bases match TRBD2. CDR1 and CDR2 from the germline V gene are SGHTA and FQGNSA. The CDR3 is made up of 15 amino acids. V gave up 5 bases and J gave up 1 base; unmatched junction bases: 3.